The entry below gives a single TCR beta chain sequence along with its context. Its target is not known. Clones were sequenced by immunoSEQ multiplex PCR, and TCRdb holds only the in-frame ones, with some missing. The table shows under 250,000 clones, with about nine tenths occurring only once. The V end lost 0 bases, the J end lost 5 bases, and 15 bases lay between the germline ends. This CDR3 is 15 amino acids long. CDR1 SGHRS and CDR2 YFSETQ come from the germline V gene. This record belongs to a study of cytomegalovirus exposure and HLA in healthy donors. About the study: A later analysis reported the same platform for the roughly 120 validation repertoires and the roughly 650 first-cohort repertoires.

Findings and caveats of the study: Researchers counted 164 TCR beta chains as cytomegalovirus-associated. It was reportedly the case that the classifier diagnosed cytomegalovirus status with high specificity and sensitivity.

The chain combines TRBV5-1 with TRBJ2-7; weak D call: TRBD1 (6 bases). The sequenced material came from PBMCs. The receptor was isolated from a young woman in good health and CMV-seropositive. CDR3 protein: CASSLALGGINEQYF. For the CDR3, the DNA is TGCGCCAGCAGCTTGGCCCTTGGGGGCATTAACGAGCAGTACTTC. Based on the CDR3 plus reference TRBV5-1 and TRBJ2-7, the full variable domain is KAGVTQTPRYLIKTRGQQVTLSCSPISGHRSVSWYQQTPGQGLQFLFEYFSETQRNKGNFPGRFSGRQFSNSRSEMNVSTLELGDSALYLCASSLALGGINEQYFGPGTRLTVT.